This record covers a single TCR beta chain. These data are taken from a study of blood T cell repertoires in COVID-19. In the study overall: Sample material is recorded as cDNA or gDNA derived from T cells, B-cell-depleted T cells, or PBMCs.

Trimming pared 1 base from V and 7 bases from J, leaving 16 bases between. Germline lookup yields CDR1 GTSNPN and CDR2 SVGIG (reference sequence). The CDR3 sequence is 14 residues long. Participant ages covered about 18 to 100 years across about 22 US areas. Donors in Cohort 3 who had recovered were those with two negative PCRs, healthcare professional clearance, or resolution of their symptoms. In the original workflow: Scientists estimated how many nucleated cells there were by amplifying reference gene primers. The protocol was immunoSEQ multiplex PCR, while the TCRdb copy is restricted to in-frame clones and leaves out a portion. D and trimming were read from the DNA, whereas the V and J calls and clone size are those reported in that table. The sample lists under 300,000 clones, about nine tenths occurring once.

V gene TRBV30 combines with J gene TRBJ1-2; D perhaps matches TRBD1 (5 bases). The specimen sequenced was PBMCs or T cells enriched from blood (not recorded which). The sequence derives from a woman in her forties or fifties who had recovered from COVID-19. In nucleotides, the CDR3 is TGTGCCTGGAGTGACGGGACTTCTAGGGGTGGCTACACCTTC. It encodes CAWSDGTSRGGYTF.